Below are 8 T cell receptor beta chains sequenced from a single sample in a study of blood T cell repertoires in COVID-19. Using immunoSEQ multiplex PCR, the repertoire was profiled, and TCRdb retains in-frame clones only, with some absent. The data show about 100,000 clones, approximately 90% seen once. The sequencing input was peripheral blood. These receptor sequences come from a man in his fifties with acute or convalescent COVID-19.

The chain recombines TRBV6-1 with TRBJ2-7; D unclear. Looked up from germline, CDR1 is MNHNS and CDR2 is SASEGT. Trimming removed 2 bases at V and 5 bases at J, with 19 bases between. CDR3 length: 16 residues. CDR3 coding DNA: TGTGCCAGCAGTGAAAAAATTGATAGGAGCGACGACGAGCAGTACTTC. It translates to CASSEKIDRSDDEQYF.

This chain joins TRBV7-9 and TRBJ1-1; tentative D call: TRBD1 (6 bases). V was trimmed by 1 base and J by 6 bases, leaving 12 bases between them. Germline V CDR1 and CDR2: SEHNR, FQNEAQ (reference sequence). The CDR3 length is 14 residues. In DNA, the CDR3 is TGTGCCAGCAGCTTAGGAGGGGGTCGCCCTGAAGCTTTCTTT. Its translation: CASSLGGGRPEAFF.

The chain joins TRBV7-9 to TRBJ2-7; D remains unclear. Trimming took off 7 bases at V and 3 bases at J, with 10 bases between the two ends. The CDR3 is 12 residues long. Germline-derived CDR1 and CDR2 are SEHNR and FQNEAQ (reference sequence). The CDR3 is CASTFPNYEQYF. The DNA of the CDR3 is TGTGCCAGCACCTTTCCCAACTACGAGCAGTACTTC. Looking up the rest from reference TRBV7-9 and TRBJ2-7 gives the full variable domain: DTGVSQNPRHKITKRGQNVTFRCDPISEHNRLYWYRQTLGQGPEFLTYFQNEAQLEKSRLLSDRFSAERPKGSFSTLEIQRTEQGDSAMYLCASTFPNYEQYFGPGTRLTVT.

The rearrangement uses TRBV9 and TRBJ2-7, with unresolved D. The germline V and J ends were trimmed by 4 bases and 5 bases, with 19 bases remaining between them. Per the germline V gene, CDR1 is SGDLS and CDR2 is YYNGEE. This CDR3 spans 15 amino acids. CDR3 DNA sequence: TGTGCCAGCAGCACCCGATCTGCCCCTGGCAACGAGCAGTACTTC. Its protein product is CASSTRSAPGNEQYF. Full variable domain (rest looked up from reference TRBV9 and TRBJ2-7): DSGVTQTPKHLITATGQRVTLRCSPRSGDLSVYWYQQSLDQGLQFLIQYYNGEERAKGNILERFSAQQFPDLHSELNLSSLELGDSALYFCASSTRSAPGNEQYFGPGTRLTVT.

The chain recombines TRBV6-6 with TRBJ2-6; 8 bases are a match to TRBD2. This CDR3 has 17 residues. Germline trimming cut 5 bases from V and 1 base from J; bases unmatched to any gene: 7. In germline, CDR1 is MNHNY, CDR2 SVGAGI (reference sequence). CDR3 residues: CASSLGLAGSGANVLTF. The CDR3 coding sequence is TGTGCCAGCAGTCTCGGACTAGCCGGGTCTGGGGCCAACGTCCTGACTTTC.

The chain couples TRBV19 to TRBJ1-4; weak D call: TRBD1 (5 bases). The CDR3 is made up of 14 amino acids. V was trimmed by 1 base and J by 7 bases, leaving 10 bases between them. Germline V lookup: CDR1 LNHDA, CDR2 SQIVND (reference sequence). The CDR3 is CASSIGDRGEKLFF. CDR3 nucleotides: TGTGCCAGTAGTATAGGAGACAGAGGTGAAAAACTGTTTTTT.

J is TRBJ1-3 and V is TRBV15; unclear D gene. With 1 base removed from V and 0 bases from J, the gap between germline ends came to 7 bases. The CDR3 spans 15 residues. Germline CDR1 and CDR2: LNHNV and YYDKDF (reference sequence). The CDR3 region has the DNA TGTGCCACCAGCAGAGGAGGCCTCTCTGGAAACACCATATATTTT. Its translation: CATSRGGLSGNTIYF.

The chain recombines TRBV11-3 with TRBJ2-1, with 8 bases that match TRBD2. Trimming cost V 5 bases and J 4 bases; bases outside gene matches: 4. Germline V CDR1 and CDR2: SGHNT, YENEEA. CDR3 size: 14 residues. CDR3 loop: CASSHTSGYNEQFF. As DNA, the CDR3 is TGTGCCAGCAGCCATACTAGCGGATACAATGAGCAGTTCTTC.